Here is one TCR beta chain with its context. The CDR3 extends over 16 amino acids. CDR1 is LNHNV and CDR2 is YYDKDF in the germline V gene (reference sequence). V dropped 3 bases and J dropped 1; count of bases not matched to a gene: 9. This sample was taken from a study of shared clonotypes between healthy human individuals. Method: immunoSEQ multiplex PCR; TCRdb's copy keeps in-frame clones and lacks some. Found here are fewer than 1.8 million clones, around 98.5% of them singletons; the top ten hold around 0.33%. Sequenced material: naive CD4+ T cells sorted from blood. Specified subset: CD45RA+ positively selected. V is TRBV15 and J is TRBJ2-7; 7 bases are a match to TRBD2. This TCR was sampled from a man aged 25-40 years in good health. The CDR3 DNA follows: TGTGCCACCAGCAGGGGAGGACCGGGACTATCCTACGAGCAGTACTTC. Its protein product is CATSRGGPGLSYEQYF.